These 10 T cell receptor beta chains originate from one sample sequenced in a study of cytomegalovirus exposure and HLA in healthy donors. It was with 60 Vbeta and 13 Jbeta primers that the PCR ran. Generated by immunoSEQ multiplex PCR, the TCRdb table keeps only in-frame clones and is missing some. The sample shows 180,000 or so clones, about 79% of them seen only once. Sequenced sample: PBMCs. The receptors originated from a man aged 45-65 years in good health and CMV-seropositive.

The genes are TRBV29-1 and TRBJ1-4; 7 bases agree with TRBD1. Germline CDR1 SQVTM, CDR2 ANQGSEA. V trimming: 6 bases; J trimming: 7 bases; junction bases outside the gene matches: 8. The CDR3 is 13 residues long. The CDR3 spells CSVSRDSREKLFF. The CDR3 coding sequence is TGCAGCGTGTCCCGGGACAGTCGTGAAAAACTGTTTTTT.

The chain uses TRBV2 and TRBJ2-3, with 9 bases that match TRBD1. The junction had 8 bases not matched to a gene; V was cut back by 8 bases and J by 2 bases. CDR3 length: 15 residues. From germline, CDR1 is SNHLY and CDR2 FYNNEI. CDR3 amino acids: CASVRGQGPTDTQYF. CDR3 bases: TGTGCCAGCGTCCGGGGACAGGGACCCACAGATACGCAGTATTTT.

This chain links TRBV4-3 with TRBJ2-2, with D possibly being TRBD2 (6 bases). The length of the CDR3 is 14 residues. Trimming took off 1 base at V and 5 bases at J, with 8 bases between the two ends. Germline CDR1 reads LGHNA; CDR2 reads YSLEER. Here the CDR3 reads CASSQGRGTGELFF. DNA of the CDR3: TGCGCCAGCAGCCAAGGGCGGGGTACCGGGGAGCTGTTTTTT.

This clone has just a few counts. Other DNA sequences in the sample encode the same CDR3. V usage is TRBV18 and J usage is TRBJ2-5; D is undetermined. The CDR3 totals 13 residues. CDR1 is KGHSH, CDR2 LQKENI, per germline. Trimming took off 2 bases at V and 1 base at J, with 5 bases between the two ends. The CDR3 reads CASSPSLQETQYF. CDR3 DNA sequence: TGTGCCAGCTCACCATCACTCCAAGAGACCCAGTACTTC.

This clone was seen ten or more times. The chain carries TRBV7-6 and TRBJ1-2, with D perhaps TRBD1 (5 bases). Trimming stripped 5 bases from V and 4 bases from J, with 26 bases between. This CDR3 has 18 residues. Germline values: CDR1 SGHVS, CDR2 FNYEAQ. CDR3 nucleotides: TGTGCCAGCAGCCCCGGCCGCCGGGACTCAACACCCTCCTATGGCTACACCTTC. Its protein product is CASSPGRRDSTPSYGYTF.

With regard to this clone: A junction boundary mismatches the germline segment, possibly from a read error. This chain links TRBV4-1 with TRBJ2-5, with 8 bases lining up with TRBD2. Germline values: CDR1 MGHRA, CDR2 YSYEKL. This CDR3 contains 15 residues. The CDR3, as DNA: TGCGTCAGCAGCCAAGAGAGCGGCGGGGGGCTGGAGCAGTACTTC. It encodes CVSSQESGGGLEQYF.

The chain joins TRBV9 to TRBJ1-4, with a possible D match to TRBD1 (6 bases). In germline, CDR1 is SGDLS, CDR2 YYNGEE. The CDR3 is made up of 16 amino acids. V was pared by 4 bases and J by 3 bases, with 16 bases between. The chain's CDR3 is CASSHARTAPNEKLFF. The CDR3 bases are TGTGCCAGCAGCCACGCTAGGACAGCACCTAATGAAAAACTGTTTTTT.

This clone was found once. The J gene is TRBJ1-5, the V gene TRBV7-2; a possible D gene is TRBD1 (5 bases). The germline CDR1 and CDR2 sequences are SGHTA and FQGNSA. Trimming stripped 2 bases from V and 9 bases from J, with 23 bases between. This CDR3 spans 17 amino acids. CDR3 in amino acids: CASSLYPVKGLFGPQHF. CDR3 in DNA: TGTGCCAGCAGCTTATACCCAGTCAAGGGGTTATTCGGGCCCCAGCATTTT.

The rearrangement joins TRBV5-1 to TRBJ2-5; possible D gene TRBD2, 5 bases. The tail of the sequence fits TRBJ2-7 better, so the J call may be wrong. The CDR3 covers 15 residues. Germline lookup yields CDR1 SGHRS and CDR2 YFSETQ. CDR3 amino acids: CASSVTRESSYEQYF. CDR3 nucleotides: TGCGCCAGCAGCGTCACTAGGGAAAGCTCCTACGAGCAGTACTTC.

The genes are TRBV7-6 and TRBJ1-2; 10 nucleotides align to TRBD1. This CDR3 has 14 residues. Unmatched junction bases numbered 5, after V lost 3 bases and J lost 7 bases. The germline gives CDR1 SGHVS, CDR2 FNYEAQ. CDR3 sequence reads: CASSLGTGAAGYTF. The CDR3 region has the DNA TGTGCCAGCAGCTTGGGGACAGGGGCGGCTGGCTACACCTTC.